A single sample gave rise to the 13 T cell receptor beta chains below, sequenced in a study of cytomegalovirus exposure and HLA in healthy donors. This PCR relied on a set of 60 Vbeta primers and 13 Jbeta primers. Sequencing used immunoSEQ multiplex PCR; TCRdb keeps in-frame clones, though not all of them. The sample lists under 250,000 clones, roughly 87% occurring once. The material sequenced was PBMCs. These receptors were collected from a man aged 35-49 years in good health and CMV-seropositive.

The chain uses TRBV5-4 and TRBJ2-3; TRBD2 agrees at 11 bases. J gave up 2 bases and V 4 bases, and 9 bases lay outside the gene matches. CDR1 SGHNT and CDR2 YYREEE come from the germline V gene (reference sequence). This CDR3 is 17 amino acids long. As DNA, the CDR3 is TGTGCCAGCAGCCGACTAGCGGGAATAATGCTCACAGATACGCAGTATTTT. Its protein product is CASSRLAGIMLTDTQYF.

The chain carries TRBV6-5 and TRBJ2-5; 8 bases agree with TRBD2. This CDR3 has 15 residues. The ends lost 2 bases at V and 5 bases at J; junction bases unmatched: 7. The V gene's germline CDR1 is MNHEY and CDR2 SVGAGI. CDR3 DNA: TGTGCCAGCAGTTACGGGCGCTCGGGGGGGGAGACCCAGTACTTC. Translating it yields CASSYGRSGGETQYF.

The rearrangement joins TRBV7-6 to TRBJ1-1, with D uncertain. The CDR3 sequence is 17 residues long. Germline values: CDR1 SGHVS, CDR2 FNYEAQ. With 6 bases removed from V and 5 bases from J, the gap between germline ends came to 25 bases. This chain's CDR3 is CASSFGGLSAADTEAFF. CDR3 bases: TGTGCCAGCAGTTTCGGCGGCCTCTCCGCGGCGGATACTGAAGCTTTCTTT.

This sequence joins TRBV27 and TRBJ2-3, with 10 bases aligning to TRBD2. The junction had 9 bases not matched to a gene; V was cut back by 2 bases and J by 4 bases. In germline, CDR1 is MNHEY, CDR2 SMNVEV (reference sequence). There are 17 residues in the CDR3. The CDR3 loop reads CASSLGGGLAGADTQYF. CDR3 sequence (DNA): TGTGCCAGCAGTTTAGGAGGGGGGCTAGCGGGAGCAGATACGCAGTATTTT.

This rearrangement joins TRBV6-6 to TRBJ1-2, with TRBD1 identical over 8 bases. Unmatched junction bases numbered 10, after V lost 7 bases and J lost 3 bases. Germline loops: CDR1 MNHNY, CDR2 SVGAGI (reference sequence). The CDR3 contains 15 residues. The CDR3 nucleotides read TGTGCCAGCACCTACGGACAGGGAGAAGACTATGGCTACACCTTC. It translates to CASTYGQGEDYGYTF.

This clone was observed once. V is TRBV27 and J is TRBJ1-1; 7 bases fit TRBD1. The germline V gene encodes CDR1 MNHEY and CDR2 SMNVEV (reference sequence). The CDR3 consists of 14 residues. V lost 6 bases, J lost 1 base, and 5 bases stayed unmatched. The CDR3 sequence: CASRAWTGNTEAFF. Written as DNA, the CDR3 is TGTGCCAGCAGGGCCTGGACAGGGAACACTGAAGCTTTCTTT.

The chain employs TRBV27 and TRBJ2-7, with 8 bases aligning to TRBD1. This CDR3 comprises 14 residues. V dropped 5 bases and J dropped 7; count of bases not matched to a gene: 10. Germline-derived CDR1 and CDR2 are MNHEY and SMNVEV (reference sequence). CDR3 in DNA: TGTGCCAGCAGTGAGTGGACAGGGTCGAGGGAGCAGTACGTC. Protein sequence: CASSEWTGSREQYV.

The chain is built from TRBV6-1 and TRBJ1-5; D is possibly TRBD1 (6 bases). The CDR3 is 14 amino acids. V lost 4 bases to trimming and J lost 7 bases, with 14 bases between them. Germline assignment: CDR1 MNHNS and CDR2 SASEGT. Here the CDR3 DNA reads TGTGCCAGCAGTGTACAGGGACGAGGGCAGCCCCAGCATTTT. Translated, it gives CASSVQGRGQPQHF.

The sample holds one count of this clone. The CDR3 DNA is TGTGCCTCTAGGGCGGGACAGGGGGCTAACACCGGGGAGCTGTTTTTT. This sequence encodes CASRAGQGANTGELFF. The rearrangement joins TRBV19 to TRBJ2-2; TRBD1 matches at 12 bases. CDR3 length: 16 residues. The germline CDR1 and CDR2 sequences are LNHDA and SQIVND (reference sequence). After removal of 11 bases from V and 2 bases from J, the junction contained 9 bases not matched to a gene. Drawing the rest from reference TRBV19 and TRBJ2-2, the complete variable domain is DGGITQSPKYLFRKEGQNVTLSCEQNLNHDAMYWYRQDPGQGLRLIYYSQIVNDFQKGDIAEGYSVSREKKESFPLTVTSAQKNPTAFYLCASRAGQGANTGELFFGEGSRLTVL.

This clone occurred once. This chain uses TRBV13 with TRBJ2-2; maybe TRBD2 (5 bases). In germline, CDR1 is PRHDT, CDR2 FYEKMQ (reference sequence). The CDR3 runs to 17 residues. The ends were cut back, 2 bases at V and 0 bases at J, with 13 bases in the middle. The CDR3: CASSLSGRGANTGELFF. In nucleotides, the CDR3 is TGTGCCAGCAGCTTAAGTGGACGGGGAGCGAACACCGGGGAGCTGTTTTTT. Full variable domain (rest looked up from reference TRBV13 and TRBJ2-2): AAGVIQSPRHLIKEKRETATLKCYPIPRHDTVYWYQQGPGQDPQFLISFYEKMQSDKGSIPDRFSAQQFSDYHSELNMSSLELGDSALYFCASSLSGRGANTGELFFGEGSRLTVL.

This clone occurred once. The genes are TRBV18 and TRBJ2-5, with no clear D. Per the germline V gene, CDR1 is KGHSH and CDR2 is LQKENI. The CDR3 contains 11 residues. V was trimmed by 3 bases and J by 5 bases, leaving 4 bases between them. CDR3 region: CASSPMETQYF. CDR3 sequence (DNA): TGTGCCAGCTCACCCATGGAGACCCAGTACTTC.

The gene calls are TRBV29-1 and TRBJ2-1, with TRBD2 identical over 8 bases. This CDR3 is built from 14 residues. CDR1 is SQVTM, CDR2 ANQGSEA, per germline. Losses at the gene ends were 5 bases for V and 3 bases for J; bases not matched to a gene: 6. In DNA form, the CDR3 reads TGCAGCGTTTTAGCGGGGACTTTCTACAATGAGCAGTTCTTC. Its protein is CSVLAGTFYNEQFF.

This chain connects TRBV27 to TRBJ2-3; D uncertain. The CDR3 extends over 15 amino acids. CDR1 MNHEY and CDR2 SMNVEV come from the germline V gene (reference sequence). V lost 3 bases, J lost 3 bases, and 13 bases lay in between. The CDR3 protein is CASSLTNSRTDTQYF. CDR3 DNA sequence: TGTGCCAGCAGTTTGACCAACAGCCGTACAGATACGCAGTATTTT.